These 15 T cell receptor beta chains share one sample of origin, sequenced in a study of blood T cell repertoires in COVID-19. Generated by immunoSEQ multiplex PCR, the TCRdb table keeps only in-frame clones and is missing some. The table records over 200,000 clones, roughly nine tenths of them present only once. The sequenced sample was PBMCs or T cells enriched from blood (not recorded which). These receptors were obtained from a woman in her fifties or sixties in a cohort exposed to, infected with or recovered from COVID-19 (not recorded which).

The CDR3: CASRPGSTPYNEQFF. The CDR3 coding sequence is TGTGCCAGTAGACCGGGATCGACACCCTACAATGAGCAGTTCTTC. The chain employs TRBV19 and TRBJ2-1, with TRBD2 as a possible D gene (5 bases). Trimming cost V 6 bases and J 2 bases, with 14 bases left between them. Germline CDR1 LNHDA, CDR2 SQIVND (reference sequence). CDR3 size: 15 residues.

The chain has TRBV11-2 and TRBJ2-5; 8 bases map to TRBD1. Germline values: CDR1 SGHAT, CDR2 FQNNGV. The V segment lost 6 bases and the J segment 5 bases; nucleotides outside the gene matches: 11. The CDR3 consists of 15 residues. CDR3: CASSNRGNGVETQYF. CDR3 nucleotides: TGTGCCAGCAGTAACAGGGGGAATGGTGTCGAGACCCAGTACTTC.

This clone was counted between two and nine times. This chain joins TRBV6-2 or TRBV6-3 and TRBJ1-2; 9 bases are shared with TRBD1. The germline V gene encodes CDR1 MNHEY and CDR2 SVGEGT. The junction had 4 bases not matched to a gene; V was cut back by 4 bases and J by 7 bases. The CDR3 totals 13 residues. The CDR3 sequence: CASSWTGEIGYTF. The CDR3 region has the DNA TGTGCCAGCAGTTGGACAGGGGAGATTGGCTACACCTTC.

This clone has only one observation. V gene TRBV11-1 combines with J gene TRBJ1-1, with 10 bases fitting TRBD1. The J segment lost 1 base and the V segment lost 5 bases, leaving 4 bases of the junction unmatched. Germline V gene data show CDR1 as SGHAT and CDR2 as FQDESV (reference sequence). The CDR3 is made up of 15 amino acids. As DNA, the CDR3 is TGTGCCAGCAGCGCTCGACAGGGGGCGAACACTGAAGCTTTCTTT. Translated, it gives CASSARQGANTEAFF.

This clone was seen once. The chain links TRBV27 to TRBJ1-5; TRBD1 matches at 12 bases. From germline, CDR1 is MNHEY and CDR2 SMNVEV (reference sequence). The CDR3 has 21 amino acids. Germline trimming cut 6 bases from V and 2 bases from J; bases unmatched to any gene: 20. The CDR3 region is CASSPGTGGDLGGAGNQPQHF. CDR3 DNA sequence: TGTGCCAGCAGCCCCGGGACAGGGGGCGATTTAGGGGGAGCTGGCAATCAGCCCCAGCATTTT.

The chain recombines TRBV4-2 with TRBJ2-3, with 8 bases lining up with TRBD2. The CDR3 spans 16 residues. The germline CDR1 and CDR2 sequences are LGHNA and YNFKEQ. The junction had 12 bases not matched to a gene; V was cut back by 2 bases and J by 8 bases. In DNA form, the CDR3 reads TGTGCCAGCAGCCAACACGGTTCGGGGGGGCGTGTTACGCAGTATTTT. It specifies CASSQHGSGGRVTQYF.

This chain joins TRBV5-1 and TRBJ1-6; 9 positions agree with TRBD1. V trimming: 6 bases; J trimming: 9 bases; junction bases outside the gene matches: 10. The germline V gene encodes CDR1 SGHRS and CDR2 YFSETQ. This CDR3 region has 15 residues. Here the CDR3 DNA reads TGCGCCAGCACCGACGGGACAGGGTACGGTTCACCCCTCCACTTT. Translation gives CASTDGTGYGSPLHF.

This chain joins TRBV15 and TRBJ1-3; D may be TRBD1 (5 bases). CDR3 length: 16 amino acids. V lost 0 bases and J 4 bases, leaving 13 bases between the germline ends. The germline gives CDR1 LNHNV, CDR2 YYDKDF (reference sequence). CDR3 residues: CATSRDRLTVGNTIYF. DNA for the CDR3: TGTGCCACCAGCAGAGATCGATTGACAGTCGGAAACACCATATATTTT.

The V call is TRBV12-3 or TRBV12-4, the J call TRBJ1-2; no firm D call. The V end was cut by 3 bases, the J end by 8 bases, with 13 bases between. This CDR3 has 13 residues. The chain's CDR3 is CASSFRRNTGYTF. CDR3 in DNA: TGTGCCAGCAGTTTTAGGCGGAATACGGGCTACACCTTC.

This chain joins TRBV7-6 and TRBJ2-1; a possible D gene is TRBD2 (5 bases). The V gene lost 0 bases and the J gene lost 0 bases, with 9 bases spanning the gap. The CDR3 is 16 amino acids. Germline CDR1 reads SGHVS; CDR2 reads FNYEAQ. CDR3 in amino acids: CASSLAPGSSYNEQFF. CDR3 bases: TGTGCCAGCAGCTTAGCGCCGGGGAGCTCCTACAATGAGCAGTTCTTC.

The chain uses TRBV18 and TRBJ1-2, with D possibly being TRBD1 (5 bases). The CDR3 spans 14 residues. Per the germline V gene, CDR1 is KGHSH and CDR2 is LQKENI. V was pared by 0 bases and J by 4 bases, with 9 bases between. The CDR3 nucleotides are TGTGCCAGCTCACCACCGGCACAGGCCTATGGCTACACCTTC. The encoded protein is CASSPPAQAYGYTF.

The chain links TRBV6-1 to TRBJ1-2; D is unresolved. This CDR3 contains 13 residues. V was pared by 0 bases and J by 3 bases, with 5 bases between. CDR1 MNHNS and CDR2 SASEGT come from the germline V gene. CDR3 region: CASSEASHYGYTF. The CDR3 DNA reads as TGTGCCAGCAGTGAAGCGAGTCACTATGGCTACACCTTC.

The chain recombines TRBV11-2 with TRBJ2-3; no clear D gene. CDR1 SGHAT and CDR2 FQNNGV come from the germline V gene. This CDR3 comprises 11 residues. The V end lost 5 bases, the J end lost 7 bases, and 7 bases lay between the germline ends. The CDR3 region is CASSPAYTQYF. CDR3 sequence (DNA): TGTGCCAGCAGCCCCGCGTATACGCAGTATTTT.

V is TRBV2 and J is TRBJ1-3; tentative D call: TRBD1 (6 bases). Germline CDR1 and CDR2: SNHLY and FYNNEI. The CDR3 length is 13 residues. V was shortened by 6 bases and J by 3 bases, with 9 bases between the two germline ends. Here the CDR3 DNA reads TGTGCCAGCAGCCAGGGGAGTGGAAACACCATATATTTT. Translated, it gives CASSQGSGNTIYF. Full variable domain (outside the CDR3, taken from reference TRBV2 and TRBJ1-3): EPEVTQTPSHQVTQMGQEVILRCVPISNHLYFYWYRQILGQKVEFLVSFYNNEISEKSEIFDDQFSVERPDGSNFTLKIRSTKLEDSAMYFCASSQGSGNTIYFGEGSWLTVV.

The rearrangement links TRBV30 to TRBJ1-6, with D tentatively TRBD1 (6 bases). The CDR3 runs 14 residues. CDR1 is GTSNPN, CDR2 SVGIG, per germline (reference sequence). Trimming took off 0 bases at V and 8 bases at J, with 11 bases between the two ends. The CDR3 sequence: CAWSVGGLDSPLHF. The CDR3 DNA reads as TGTGCCTGGAGTGTCGGGGGGCTTGATTCACCCCTCCACTTT.